The 8 T cell receptor beta chains below were found in one sample sequenced in a study of technical replicates of blood from a handful of donors. Here immunoSEQ multiplex PCR was the method, and the copy in TCRdb shows in-frame clones only, minus some. The sample comprises tens of thousands of clones, about 93% of which are singletons, and 0.25% rests with the top ten. Sequencing input: T cells isolated from PBMCs. The receptor source for this set is a human donor in good health.

The rearrangement joins TRBV2 to TRBJ2-1, with D unclear. The V end lost 7 bases, the J end lost 3 bases, and 4 bases lay between the germline ends. The CDR3 contains 11 residues. Germline V gene sequence: CDR1 SNHLY, CDR2 FYNNEI. CDR3 DNA sequence: TGTGCCAGCACCAGCTACAATGAGCAGTTCTTC. It encodes CASTSYNEQFF.

This clone occurred once. The chain combines TRBV27 with TRBJ2-7, with 8 bases identical to TRBD2. The CDR3 is 15 residues long. In germline, CDR1 is MNHEY, CDR2 SMNVEV (reference sequence). V trimming: 5 bases; J trimming: 2 bases; junction bases outside the gene matches: 8. The CDR3 reads CASSIVAGGPYEQYF. The CDR3 nucleotides read TGTGCCAGCAGTATCGTGGCGGGAGGACCCTACGAGCAGTACTTC.

The rearrangement uses TRBV27 and TRBJ2-1; D possibly corresponds to TRBD2 (6 bases). Trimming removed 8 bases from V and 4 bases from J, with 12 bases in between. The CDR3 runs 13 residues. Germline V gives CDR1 MNHEY, CDR2 SMNVEV (reference sequence). The DNA of the CDR3 is TGTGCCAGCTCGGGACTCATGTACAATGAGCAGTTCTTC. Its protein product is CASSGLMYNEQFF.

The chain employs TRBV7-8 and TRBJ1-2; perhaps TRBD1 as D (5 bases). The CDR3 spans 15 residues. Between the trimmed V and J ends, which lost 1 base and 4 bases, there was a span of 13 bases. CDR1 and CDR2 (germline): SGHVS, FQNEAQ. CDR3 region: CASSLEGALGYGYTF. CDR3 sequence (DNA): TGTGCCAGCAGCTTAGAAGGGGCCCTAGGCTATGGCTACACCTTC.

V gene TRBV12-5 combines with J gene TRBJ2-5; D may be TRBD2 (6 bases). Germline loops: CDR1 LGHNT, CDR2 FRNRAP. There are 13 residues in the CDR3. The V end lost 3 bases, the J end lost 13 bases, and 18 bases lay between the germline ends. In nucleotides, the CDR3 is TGTGCTAGTGGTTTCTCAGCGGGCGACCATAGGTACTTC. Translation gives CASGFSAGDHRYF.

The genes are TRBV27 and TRBJ2-7; TRBD1 agrees at 8 bases. V gave up 8 bases and J gave up 4 bases; unmatched junction bases: 10. The length of the CDR3 is 14 residues. Germline CDR1 reads MNHEY; CDR2 reads SMNVEV (reference sequence). CDR3: CASSGGTGGYEQYF. In nucleotides, the CDR3 is TGTGCCAGCTCCGGCGGAACAGGGGGGTACGAGCAGTACTTC.

V and J are TRBV19 and TRBJ2-1, with 9 bases matching TRBD2. The CDR3 is made up of 16 amino acids. Germline CDR1 reads LNHDA; CDR2 reads SQIVND (reference sequence). Germline trimming cut 7 bases from V and 5 bases from J; bases unmatched to any gene: 12. The CDR3, as DNA: TGTGCCAGTAACAACATCCAGACTAGCGGCCACAATGAGCAGTTCTTC. Residues: CASNNIQTSGHNEQFF.

The chain joins TRBV18 to TRBJ2-5; D is perhaps TRBD2 (6 bases). This CDR3 contains 17 residues. CDR1 and CDR2 (germline): KGHSH, LQKENI. The ends were cut back, 6 bases at V and 5 bases at J, with 25 bases in the middle. CDR3 protein: CASSRLASFSRAETQYF. As DNA, the CDR3 is TGTGCCAGCTCTCGGCTAGCGTCGTTTAGTCGAGCGGAGACCCAGTACTTC.